The T cell receptor beta chain described here comes from a study of T cell responses to AZD1222 COVID-19 vaccine. The germline CDR1 and CDR2 sequences are MDHEN and SYDVKM. The CDR3 has 17 amino acids. Between the trimmed V and J ends, which lost 5 bases and 0 bases, there was a span of 19 bases. Using immunoSEQ multiplex PCR, the repertoire was profiled, and TCRdb retains in-frame clones only, with some absent. The sample carries around 130,000 clones, approximately 90% recorded once. This clonotype was obtained from an adult who received the AZD1222 COVID-19 vaccine. The chain carries TRBV28 and TRBJ1-1; a possible D gene is TRBD1 (6 bases). The sample consisted of peripheral blood, taken 28 days after the second AZD1222 dose. The CDR3 loop reads CASSLPGQLYLNTEAFF. For the CDR3, the DNA is TGTGCCAGCAGTCTTCCTGGACAGCTCTACCTGAACACTGAAGCTTTCTTT.